This T cell receptor (beta chain) was sequenced in a study of blood T cell repertoires in COVID-19. The wider study: The cDNA or gDNA used as material had been derived from T cells, B-cell-depleted T cells, or PBMCs.

Per the germline V gene, CDR1 is KGHSH and CDR2 is LQKENI. V was cut by 1 base and J by 6 bases, with 9 bases left in between. The CDR3 extends over 13 amino acids. Seattle patients were enrolled during active infection and followed longitudinally. Authors' methods: Cell counts per sample came from amplifying reference gene primers. Sequenced by immunoSEQ multiplex PCR; TCRdb stores in-frame clones only, minus some. That table supplies the V and J calls and clone size; D and trimming were determined from the DNA. The data contain over 450,000 clones, roughly 89% of them seen just once; the ten biggest clones take up around 0.9%.

The clonotype comes from a man between 18 and 29 years old with COVID-19, enrolled during active disease. The sequenced sample consisted of peripheral blood. The V gene is TRBV18, the J gene TRBJ1-1, with D uncertain. For the CDR3, the DNA is TGTGCCAGCTCACCACGCGAGCCCCCTGAAGCTTTCTTT. Residues: CASSPREPPEAFF.